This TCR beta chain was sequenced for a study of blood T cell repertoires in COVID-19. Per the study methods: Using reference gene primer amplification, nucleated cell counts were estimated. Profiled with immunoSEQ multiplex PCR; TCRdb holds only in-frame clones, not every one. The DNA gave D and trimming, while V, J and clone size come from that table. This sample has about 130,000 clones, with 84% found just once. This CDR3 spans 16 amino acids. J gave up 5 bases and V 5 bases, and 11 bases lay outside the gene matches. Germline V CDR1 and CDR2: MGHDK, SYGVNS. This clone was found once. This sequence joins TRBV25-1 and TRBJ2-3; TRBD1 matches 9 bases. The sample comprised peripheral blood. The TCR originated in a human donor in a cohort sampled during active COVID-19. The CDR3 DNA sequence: TGTGCCAGCAGTTCCCTCGGGGGGACAGGGATAGATACGCAGTATTTT. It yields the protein CASSSLGGTGIDTQYF.